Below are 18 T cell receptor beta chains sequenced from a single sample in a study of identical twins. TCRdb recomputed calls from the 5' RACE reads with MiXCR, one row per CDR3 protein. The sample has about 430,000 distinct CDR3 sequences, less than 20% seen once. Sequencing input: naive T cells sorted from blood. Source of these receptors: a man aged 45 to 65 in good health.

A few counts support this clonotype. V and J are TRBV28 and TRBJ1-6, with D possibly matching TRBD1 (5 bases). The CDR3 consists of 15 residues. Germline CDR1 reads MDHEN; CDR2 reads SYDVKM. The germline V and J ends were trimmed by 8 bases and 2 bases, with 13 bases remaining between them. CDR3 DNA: TGTGCCAGCGTGGGGAGGGGTGCCTATAATTCACCCCTCCACTTT. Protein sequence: CASVGRGAYNSPLHF.

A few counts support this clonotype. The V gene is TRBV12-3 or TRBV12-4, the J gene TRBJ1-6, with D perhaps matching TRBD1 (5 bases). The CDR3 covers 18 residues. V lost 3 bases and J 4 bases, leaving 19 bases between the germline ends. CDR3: CASSLVGRGLGYNSPLHF. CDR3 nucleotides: TGTGCCAGCAGTTTGGTGGGACGTGGATTGGGGTATAATTCACCCCTCCACTTT.

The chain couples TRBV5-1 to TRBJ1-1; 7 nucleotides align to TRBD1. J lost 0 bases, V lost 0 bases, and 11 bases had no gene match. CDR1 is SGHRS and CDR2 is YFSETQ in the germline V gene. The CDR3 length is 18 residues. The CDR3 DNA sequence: TGCGCCAGCAGCTTGGAGCCGATTAGGGGGCTTATGAACACTGAAGCTTTCTTT. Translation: CASSLEPIRGLMNTEAFF. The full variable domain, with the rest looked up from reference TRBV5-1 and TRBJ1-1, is KAGVTQTPRYLIKTRGQQVTLSCSPISGHRSVSWYQQTPGQGLQFLFEYFSETQRNKGNFPGRFSGRQFSNSRSEMNVSTLELGDSALYLCASSLEPIRGLMNTEAFFGQGTRLTVV.

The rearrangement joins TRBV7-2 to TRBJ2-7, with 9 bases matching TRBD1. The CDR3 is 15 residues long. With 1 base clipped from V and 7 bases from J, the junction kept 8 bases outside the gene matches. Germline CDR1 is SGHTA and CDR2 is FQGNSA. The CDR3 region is CASSLVGQGGVEQYF. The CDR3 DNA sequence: TGTGCCAGCAGCTTAGTGGGACAGGGAGGAGTAGAGCAGTACTTC.

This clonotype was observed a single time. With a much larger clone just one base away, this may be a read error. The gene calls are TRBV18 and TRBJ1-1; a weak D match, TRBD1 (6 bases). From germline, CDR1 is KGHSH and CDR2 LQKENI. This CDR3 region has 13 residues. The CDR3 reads CAGSEKDSTEAFF. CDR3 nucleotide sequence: TGTGCCGGCTCAGAGAAGGACAGCACTGAAGCTTTCTTT. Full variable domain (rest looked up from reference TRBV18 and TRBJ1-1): NAGVMQNPRHLVRRRGQEARLRCSPMKGHSHVYWYRQLPEEGLKFMVYLQKENIIDESGMPKERFSAEFPKEGPSILRIQQVVRGDSAAYFCAGSEKDSTEAFFGQGTRLTVV.

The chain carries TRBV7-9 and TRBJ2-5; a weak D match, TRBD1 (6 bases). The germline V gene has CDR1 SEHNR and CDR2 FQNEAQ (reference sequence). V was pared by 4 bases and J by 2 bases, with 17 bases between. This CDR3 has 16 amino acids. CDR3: CASSSTGTMGQETQYF. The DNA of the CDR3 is TGTGCCAGCAGCTCCACCGGGACAATGGGTCAAGAGACCCAGTACTTC.

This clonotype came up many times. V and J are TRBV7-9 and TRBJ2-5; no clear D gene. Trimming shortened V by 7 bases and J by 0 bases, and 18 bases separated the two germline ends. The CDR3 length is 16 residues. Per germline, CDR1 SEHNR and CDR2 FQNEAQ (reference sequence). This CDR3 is CASNPPGGNNQETQYF. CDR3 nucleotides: TGTGCCAGCAACCCACCCGGTGGCAACAACCAAGAGACCCAGTACTTC.

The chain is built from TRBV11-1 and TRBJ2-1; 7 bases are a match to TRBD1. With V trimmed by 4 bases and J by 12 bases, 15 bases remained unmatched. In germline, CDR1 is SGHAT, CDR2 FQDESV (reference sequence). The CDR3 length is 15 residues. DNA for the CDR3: TGTGCCAGCAGCTCCCGGGACAGCTTACGAGCTGGGCAGTTCTTC. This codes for CASSSRDSLRAGQFF. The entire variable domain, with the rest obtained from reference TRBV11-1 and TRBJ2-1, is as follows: EAEVAQSPRYKITEKSQAVAFWCDPISGHATLYWYRQILGQGPELLVQFQDESVVDDSQLPKDRFSAERLKGVDSTLKIQPAELGDSAMYLCASSSRDSLRAGQFFGPGTRLTVL.

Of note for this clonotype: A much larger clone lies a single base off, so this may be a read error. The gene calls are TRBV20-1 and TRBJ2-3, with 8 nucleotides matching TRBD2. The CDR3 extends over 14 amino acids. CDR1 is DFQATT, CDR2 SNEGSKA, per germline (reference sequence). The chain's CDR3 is CSASVAGHGDMQYF. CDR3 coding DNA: TGCAGTGCTAGCGTAGCGGGACACGGCGATATGCAGTATTTT.

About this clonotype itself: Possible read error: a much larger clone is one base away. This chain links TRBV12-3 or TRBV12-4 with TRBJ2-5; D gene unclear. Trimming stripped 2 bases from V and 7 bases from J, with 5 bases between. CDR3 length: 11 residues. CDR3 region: CASSLLGTQYF. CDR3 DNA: TGTGCCAGCAGTTTATTAGGGACCCAGTACTTC.

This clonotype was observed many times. CDR3 in DNA: TGTGCCAGCAGCCGCGAGGGACGGACGGCTTTCTTT. Its protein is CASSREGRTAFF. The rearrangement uses TRBV11-2 and TRBJ1-1, with D maybe TRBD1 (5 bases). The CDR3 extends over 12 amino acids. V dropped 5 bases and J dropped 11 bases, with 15 bases sitting between them. Germline V gene lookup returns CDR1 SGHAT and CDR2 FQNNGV.

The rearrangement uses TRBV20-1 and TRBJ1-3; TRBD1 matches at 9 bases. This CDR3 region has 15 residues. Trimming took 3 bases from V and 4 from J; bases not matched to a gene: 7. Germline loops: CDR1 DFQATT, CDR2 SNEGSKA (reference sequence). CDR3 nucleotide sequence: TGCAGTGCTAGGGAACAGGGGGCGGAAGGAAACACCATATATTTT. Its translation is CSAREQGAEGNTIYF.

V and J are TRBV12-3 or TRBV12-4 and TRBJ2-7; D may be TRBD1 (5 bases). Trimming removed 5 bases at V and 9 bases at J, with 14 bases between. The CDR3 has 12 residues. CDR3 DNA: TGTGCCAGCAGTCAAGCACCTAGGGGGCAGTACTTC. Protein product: CASSQAPRGQYF.

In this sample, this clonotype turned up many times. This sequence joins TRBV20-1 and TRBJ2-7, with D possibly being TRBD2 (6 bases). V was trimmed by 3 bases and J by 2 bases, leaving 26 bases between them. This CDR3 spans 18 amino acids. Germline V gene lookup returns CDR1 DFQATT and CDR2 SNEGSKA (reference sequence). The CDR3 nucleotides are TGCAGTGCTAGTAAACAACGGAGGAGGTTAGGGACTGCCTACGAGCAGTACTTC. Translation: CSASKQRRRLGTAYEQYF.

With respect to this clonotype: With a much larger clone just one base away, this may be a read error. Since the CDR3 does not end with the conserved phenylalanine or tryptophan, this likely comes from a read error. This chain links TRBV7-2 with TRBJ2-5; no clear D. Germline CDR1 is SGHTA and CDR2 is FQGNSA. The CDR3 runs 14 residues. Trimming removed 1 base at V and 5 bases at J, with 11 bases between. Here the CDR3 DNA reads TGTGCCAGCAGCTTAGTTCTACCGTGGGAGACCCAGTACTTG. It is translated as CASSLVLPWETQYL.

The DNA for the CDR3 is TGTGCCAGATTCTCGATGACACAGGGTAGTGTCGGAAACACCATATATTTT. Its protein is CARFSMTQGSVGNTIYF. V and J are TRBV27 and TRBJ1-3, with a tentative D call TRBD1 (6 bases). In germline, CDR1 is MNHEY, CDR2 SMNVEV (reference sequence). The CDR3 contains 17 residues. With 9 bases removed from V and 4 bases from J, the gap between germline ends came to 25 bases.

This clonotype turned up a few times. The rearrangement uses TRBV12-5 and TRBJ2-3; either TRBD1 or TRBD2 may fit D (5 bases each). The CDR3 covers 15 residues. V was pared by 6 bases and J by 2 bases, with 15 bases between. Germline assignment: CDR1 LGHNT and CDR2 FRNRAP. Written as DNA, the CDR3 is TGTGCTAGTGGCCAGGGACGCTATCTCACAGATACGCAGTATTTT. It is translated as CASGQGRYLTDTQYF.

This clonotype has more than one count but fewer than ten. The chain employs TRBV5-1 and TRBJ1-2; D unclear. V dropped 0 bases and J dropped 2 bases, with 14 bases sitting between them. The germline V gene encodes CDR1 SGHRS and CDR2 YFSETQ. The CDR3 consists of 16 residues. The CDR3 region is CASSLALTSPNYGYTF. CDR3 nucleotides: TGCGCCAGCAGCTTGGCCTTGACATCACCCAACTATGGCTACACCTTC.